This TCR beta chain emerged from a study of human T cells and chemical hapten exposure. Study overall: 2% DPC was applied to approximately 2 cm by approximately 2 cm of upper inner arm skin for sensitization.

Trimming took 10 bases from V and 4 from J; bases not matched to a gene: 8. Germline values: CDR1 MDHEN, CDR2 SYDVKM. The CDR3 sequence is 14 residues long. What the library attached to individual cDNA molecules were unique molecular identifiers. TCRdb fed the RACE reads into MiXCR, producing one record per CDR3 protein. Among some 52,000 distinct CDR3 sequences listed, 9.5% to 12% were seen once. Many counts were recorded for this clonotype. Time point defined: patch test 1, 2 weeks after DPC sensitization. Specified treatment: therapeutic diphenylcyclopropenone sensitization with weekly scalp DPC. Someone pulled total RNA out of unfractionated whole blood.

The sequencing used whole blood, collected in connection with sensitization to the hapten diphenylcyclopropenone (DPC). The J gene is TRBJ2-1, the V gene TRBV28; 9 positions agree with TRBD2. The TCR comes from a woman aged 40 to 50 with alopecia areata. Some clones in this sample may be carry-over from other donors' samples. CDR3 DNA: TGTGCCACCAAGAGGCTAGCGGGGTACAATGAGCAGTTCTTC. The encoded protein is CATKRLAGYNEQFF.